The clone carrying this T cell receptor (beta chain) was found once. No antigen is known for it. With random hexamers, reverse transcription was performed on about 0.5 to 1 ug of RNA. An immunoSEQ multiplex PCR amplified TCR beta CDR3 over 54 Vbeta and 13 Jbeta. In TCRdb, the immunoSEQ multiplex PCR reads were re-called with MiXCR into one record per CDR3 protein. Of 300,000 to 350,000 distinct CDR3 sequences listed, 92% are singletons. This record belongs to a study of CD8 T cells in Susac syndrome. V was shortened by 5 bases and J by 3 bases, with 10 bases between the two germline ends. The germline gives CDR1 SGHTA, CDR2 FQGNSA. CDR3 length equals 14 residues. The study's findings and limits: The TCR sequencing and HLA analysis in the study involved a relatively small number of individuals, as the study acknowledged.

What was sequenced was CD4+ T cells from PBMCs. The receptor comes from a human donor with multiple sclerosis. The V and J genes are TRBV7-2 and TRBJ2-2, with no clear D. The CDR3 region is CASSARPHTGELFF. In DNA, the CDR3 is TGTGCCAGCAGCGCCCGACCGCACACCGGGGAGCTGTTTTTT.